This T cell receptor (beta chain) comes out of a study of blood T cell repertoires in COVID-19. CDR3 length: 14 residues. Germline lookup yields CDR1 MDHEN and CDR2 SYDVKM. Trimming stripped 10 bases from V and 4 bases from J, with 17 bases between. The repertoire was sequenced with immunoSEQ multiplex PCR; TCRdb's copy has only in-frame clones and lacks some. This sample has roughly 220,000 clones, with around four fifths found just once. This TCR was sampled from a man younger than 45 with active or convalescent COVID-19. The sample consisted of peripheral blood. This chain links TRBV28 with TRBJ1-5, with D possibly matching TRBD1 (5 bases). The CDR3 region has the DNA TGTGCCACTTGGGTCGGGGGACGGAATCAGCCCCAGCATTTT. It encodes CATWVGGRNQPQHF.